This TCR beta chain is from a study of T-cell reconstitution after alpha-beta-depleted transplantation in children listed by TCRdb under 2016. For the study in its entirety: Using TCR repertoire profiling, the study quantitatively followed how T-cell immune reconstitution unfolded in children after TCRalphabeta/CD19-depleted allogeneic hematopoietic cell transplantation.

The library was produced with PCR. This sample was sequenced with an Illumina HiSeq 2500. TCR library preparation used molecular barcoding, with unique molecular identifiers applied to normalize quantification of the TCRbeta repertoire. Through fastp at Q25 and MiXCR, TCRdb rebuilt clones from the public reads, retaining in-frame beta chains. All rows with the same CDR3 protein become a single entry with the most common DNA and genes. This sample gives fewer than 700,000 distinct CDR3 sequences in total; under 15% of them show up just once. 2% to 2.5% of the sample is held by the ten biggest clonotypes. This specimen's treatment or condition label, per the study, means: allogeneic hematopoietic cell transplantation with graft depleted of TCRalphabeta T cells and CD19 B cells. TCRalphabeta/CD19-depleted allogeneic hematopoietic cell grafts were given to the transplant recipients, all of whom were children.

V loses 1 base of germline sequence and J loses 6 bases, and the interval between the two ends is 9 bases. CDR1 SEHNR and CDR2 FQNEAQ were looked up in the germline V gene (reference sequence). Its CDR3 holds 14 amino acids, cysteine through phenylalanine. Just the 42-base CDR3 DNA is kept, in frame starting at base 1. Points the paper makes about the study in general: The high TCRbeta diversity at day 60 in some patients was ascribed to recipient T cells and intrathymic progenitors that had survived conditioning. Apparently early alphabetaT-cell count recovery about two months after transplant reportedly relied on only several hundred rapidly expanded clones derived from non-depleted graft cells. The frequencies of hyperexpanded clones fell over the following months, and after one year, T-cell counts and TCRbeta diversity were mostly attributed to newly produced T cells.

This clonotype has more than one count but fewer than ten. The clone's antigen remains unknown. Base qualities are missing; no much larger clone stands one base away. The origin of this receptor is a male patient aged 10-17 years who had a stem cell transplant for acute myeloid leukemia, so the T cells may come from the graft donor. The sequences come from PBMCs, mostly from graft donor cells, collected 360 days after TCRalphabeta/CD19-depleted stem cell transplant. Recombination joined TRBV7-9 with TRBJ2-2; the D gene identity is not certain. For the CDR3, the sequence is CASSLVAPPGELFF. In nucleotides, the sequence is TGTGCCAGCAGCTTAGTGGCCCCGCCCGGGGAGCTGTTTTTT.